The rows below give T cell receptor beta chains drawn from one sample of a study of siplizumab effects on memory and regulatory T cells. The assay was immunoSEQ multiplex PCR, and TCRdb's table has in-frame clones only and misses some. The table includes 85,000 to 120,000 clones, 90% to 95% detected once. The sequencing input was CD4+ T cells sorted from blood. Every receptor here comes from a human donor in good health. Each CDR3 is given without its conserved first and last residue.

CDR3: ASSSSGSYNEQF
V: TRBV2

CDR3: ASREGVGKQSNTEAF
V: TRBV10-3

CDR3: ASSLAGPQETQY
V: TRBV5-1

CDR3: ASSHLGQGGTGGYT
V: TRBV4-1

CDR3: ASSEDSSGANVLT
V: TRBV6-1

CDR3: ASSEARYYEQY
V: TRBV6-1

CDR3: SVGNRDTQY
V: TRBV29-1

CDR3: ASGFSARGGRSSYNEQF
V: TRBV12-5

CDR3: ASSFDSNTGELF
V: TRBV18

CDR3: ASSSRLAGSNEQF
V: TRBV11-2

CDR3: ASSSGTPSNGEQF
V: TRBV7-3

CDR3: ASSYSNGGRATQY
V: TRBV6-5

CDR3: ASSRQGAGTTDTQY
V: TRBV2